A selection of T cell receptor beta chains follows, all from one sample in a study of T cell changes during pregnancy in multiple sclerosis. TCRdb keeps only in-frame clones here, not all; method: immunoSEQ multiplex PCR. This sample has roughly 93,000 clones, with approximately 90% found just once. The sample consisted of peripheral blood, taken before pregnancy. These receptor sequences come from a female donor with multiple sclerosis, enrolled in a pregnancy study. The CDR3 runs from the conserved cysteine through the conserved F or W. The D gene is left open where the match is weak. Where a row states a size, it is once, few, many or the class of an expanded clone; other rows omit it.

clone size,D gene,J gene,V gene,CDR3 protein,CDR3 DNA
few,.,TRBJ2-2,TRBV25-1,CASVRWTGELFF,TGTGCCAGCGTCCGGTGGACCGGGGAGCTGTTTTTT
.,.,TRBJ2-3,TRBV27,CASSLNGRAADTQYF,TGTGCCAGCAGTCTCAACGGCAGGGCGGCAGATACGCAGTATTTT
.,TRBD1,TRBJ1-1,TRBV19,CASRKKQGALDTEAFF,TGTGCCAGTCGAAAGAAACAGGGGGCCTTGGATACTGAAGCTTTCTTT
.,.,TRBJ1-1,TRBV6-5,CASSYSSGVYTEAFF,TGTGCCAGCAGTTACTCGAGTGGTGTATACACTGAAGCTTTCTTT
once,TRBD2,TRBJ2-3,TRBV9,CASSPSGENTDTQYF,TGTGCCAGCAGCCCGAGCGGGGAAAACACAGATACGCAGTATTTT
.,TRBD1,TRBJ2-5,TRBV28,CASTLRTGMETQYF,TGTGCCAGCACCCTGAGGACAGGGATGGAGACCCAGTACTTC
.,.,TRBJ1-1,TRBV19,CASTSLQGGAFF,TGTGCCAGTACCTCCCTCCAGGGTGGAGCTTTCTTT
.,.,TRBJ2-7,TRBV7-6,CASSSHMGAYEQYF,TGTGCCAGCAGTTCCCACATGGGAGCCTACGAGCAGTACTTC
.,.,TRBJ2-2,TRBV28,CASTSAGAANTGELFF,TGTGCCAGCACCTCGGCCGGAGCGGCGAACACCGGGGAGCTGTTTTTT
.,.,TRBJ2-7,TRBV19,CASSITRGLVSYEQYF,TGTGCCAGTAGTATTACCAGGGGCCTGGTGAGTTACGAGCAGTACTTC
.,.,TRBJ1-3,TRBV4-1,CASSHLTGEGRTGNTIYF,TGCGCCAGCAGCCATCTTACCGGGGAGGGGAGAACTGGAAACACCATATATTTT
.,.,TRBJ2-5,TRBV11-2,CASSLRSLLPGQETQYF,TGTGCCAGCAGCTTACGATCCCTGCTACCGGGCCAAGAGACCCAGTACTTC
.,.,TRBJ2-5,TRBV18,CASSPNQGGQETQYF,TGTGCCAGCTCACCGAACCAGGGTGGCCAAGAGACCCAGTACTTC
once,.,TRBJ1-2,TRBV28,CASSASTGFGGYTF,TGTGCCAGCAGTGCTTCAACAGGGTTCGGTGGCTACACCTTC
once,.,TRBJ1-2,TRBV2,CASSPPSDYGYTF,TGTGCCAGCAGTCCCCCCTCGGACTATGGCTACACCTTC
.,TRBD1,TRBJ1-3,TRBV2,CASSLGTEPTHSGNTIYF,TGTGCCAGCAGCTTGGGGACAGAACCTACTCACTCTGGAAACACCATATATTTT
.,.,TRBJ1-2,TRBV27,CASSLWQEGSRTF,TGTGCCAGCAGTTTATGGCAGGAGGGATCTAGGACCTTC
.,.,TRBJ1-3,TRBV2,CASSPAGRASGNTIYF,TGTGCCAGCAGTCCCGCCGGCAGGGCCTCTGGAAACACCATATATTTT
.,TRBD2,TRBJ2-3,TRBV7-6,CASSLAAGSSTDTQYF,TGTGCCAGCAGCTTAGCAGCGGGGTCTAGCACAGATACGCAGTATTTT
.,TRBD2,TRBJ2-7,TRBV6-4,CASSPSGSSYEQYF,TGTGCCAGCAGTCCTAGCGGGAGCTCCTACGAGCAGTACTTC
.,TRBD2,TRBJ2-5,TRBV7-6,CASSSLAGAETQYF,TGTGCCAGCAGCTCCCTAGCGGGGGCCGAGACCCAGTACTTC
.,.,TRBJ1-2,TRBV6-5,CASSPRQLYGYTF,TGTGCCAGCAGTCCACGACAGCTTTATGGCTACACCTTC
.,.,TRBJ2-2,TRBV7-7,CARGPGELFF,TGTGCGCGGGGCCCCGGGGAGCTGTTTTTT
.,.,TRBJ1-6,TRBV11-2,CASSPQGNSPLHF,TGTGCCAGCAGTCCTCAGGGGAATTCACCCCTCCACTTT
.,.,TRBJ2-1,TRBV11-2,CASSWSSYNEQFF,TGTGCCAGCAGCTGGAGTTCCTACAATGAGCAGTTCTTC
.,.,TRBJ2-1,TRBV5-4,CASSPGRLALNEQFF,TGTGCCAGCAGCCCGGGCAGGCTAGCGCTAAATGAGCAGTTCTTC
.,TRBD2,TRBJ2-1,TRBV6-6,CASSLSGSQQFF,TGTGCCAGCAGTTTAAGCGGGAGTCAGCAGTTCTTC
.,.,TRBJ2-5,TRBV7-2,CASSLGGEKETQYF,TGTGCCAGCAGCTTAGGGGGAGAAAAAGAGACCCAGTACTTC
.,.,TRBJ1-4,TRBV29-1,CSVAWGVPNEKLFF,TGCAGCGTTGCGTGGGGGGTACCTAATGAAAAACTGTTTTTT
.,.,TRBJ1-1,TRBV4-1,CASSQEHQTATTEAFF,TGCGCCAGCAGCCAAGAACACCAGACAGCCACCACTGAAGCTTTCTTT
.,TRBD1,TRBJ2-7,TRBV4-2,CASSQGGGMNEQYF,TGTGCCAGCAGCCAAGGAGGGGGCATGAACGAGCAGTACTTC
few,.,TRBJ1-1,TRBV2,CASGYTVNTEAFF,TGTGCCAGCGGCTACACAGTGAACACTGAAGCTTTCTTT
.,.,TRBJ2-1,TRBV19,CASSIGEPLTNEQFF,TGTGCCAGTAGTATCGGAGAGCCGCTTACCAATGAGCAGTTCTTC
once,TRBD1,TRBJ2-7,TRBV2,CASSEEGAGYEQYF,TGTGCCAGCAGTGAAGAGGGGGCGGGCTACGAGCAGTACTTC
.,.,TRBJ1-4,TRBV7-9,CASSLVSGRVNEKLFF,TGTGCCAGCAGCTTAGTATCGGGCAGGGTAAATGAAAAACTGTTTTTT
.,.,TRBJ2-3,TRBV4-2,CASSQDRSDTQYF,TGTGCCAGCAGCCAAGATCGTTCAGATACGCAGTATTTT
.,.,TRBJ1-2,TRBV5-5,CASSLGAGNYGYTF,TGTGCCAGCAGCTTGGGGGCGGGTAACTATGGCTACACCTTC
.,TRBD2,TRBJ2-1,TRBV15,CATSRGGRGNEQFF,TGTGCCACCAGCAGAGGCGGGAGAGGCAATGAGCAGTTCTTC
.,TRBD1,TRBJ2-7,TRBV7-9,CASSPTDRGFYEQYF,TGTGCCAGCAGCCCGACGGACAGGGGATTCTACGAGCAGTACTTC
.,.,TRBJ2-6,TRBV6-5,CASSRDSGANVLTF,TGTGCCAGCAGCCGGGACTCTGGGGCCAACGTCCTGACTTTC
.,.,TRBJ1-4,TRBV15,CATSHPGLLRPDPGFKLFF,TGTGCCACCAGCCACCCAGGGTTGCTCCGTCCGGACCCAGGTTTTAAACTGTTTTTT
.,.,TRBJ1-5,TRBV19,CASSIQGWNQPQHF,TGTGCCAGTAGTATCCAGGGATGGAATCAGCCCCAGCATTTT
.,TRBD1,TRBJ2-1,TRBV4-3,CASSQQDRGAYNEQFF,TGCGCCAGCAGCCAACAAGACAGGGGCGCCTACAATGAGCAGTTCTTC
.,.,TRBJ2-7,TRBV2,CASSDLLSSYEQYF,TGTGCCAGCAGTGACTTACTAAGCTCCTACGAGCAGTACTTC
.,.,TRBJ2-7,TRBV5-1,CASSGGGLSEQYF,TGCGCCAGCTCTGGGGGGGGGCTCTCCGAGCAGTACTTC
.,.,TRBJ1-2,TRBV11-2,CASSRQDNDYGYTF,TGTGCCAGCAGCCGACAGGATAACGACTATGGCTACACCTTC
.,TRBD1,TRBJ2-5,TRBV5-4,CASSSPASGGEETQYF,TGTGCCAGCAGCTCCCCAGCCTCAGGGGGCGAAGAGACCCAGTACTTC
.,TRBD1,TRBJ1-1,TRBV4-1,CASSRPDRDTEAFF,TGCGCCAGCAGCCGACCCGACAGGGACACTGAAGCTTTCTTT
once,.,TRBJ2-1,TRBV15,CATSRDRGLPNEQFF,TGTGCCACCAGCAGAGATAGGGGACTTCCGAATGAGCAGTTCTTC
.,.,TRBJ2-1,TRBV27,CASKEEGFGGLYNEQFF,TGTGCCAGCAAAGAGGAGGGTTTCGGAGGCCTATACAATGAGCAGTTCTTC
.,TRBD2,TRBJ2-3,TRBV5-6,CASSYSGSLHTQYF,TGTGCCAGCAGCTATAGCGGGAGTCTACATACGCAGTATTTT
.,TRBD2,TRBJ2-7,TRBV10-1,CASSPSGGRYEQYF,TGCGCCAGCAGTCCGTCGGGGGGTAGGTACGAGCAGTACTTC
.,.,TRBJ2-3,TRBV6-6,CASSPRLSTDTQYF,TGTGCCAGCAGTCCCCGACTGAGCACAGATACGCAGTATTTT